The sequence of this T cell receptor beta chain was determined in a study of T cell repertoires in cytomegalovirus infection. Study-level information: It can be stated that public TCR beta signatures indicated CMV infection as well as a matching HLA type. Study-level points and caveats: HLA-C-restricted CMV-specific TCR beta clonotypes were dominant in the ex vivo response.

CDR3 length: 16 amino acids. V dropped 0 bases and J dropped 0; count of bases not matched to a gene: 2. Germline V lookup: CDR1 MNHEY, CDR2 SMNVEV (reference sequence). Regarding this clonotype: Its antigen is not known.

MiXCR, applied by TCRdb to the reads, yields one record per CDR3 protein. The repertoire holds 60,000 to 80,000 distinct CDR3 sequences, with roughly a fifth as singletons. Sequences were derived from CD8+ T cells from cultured PBMCs, sampled from culture after CMV antigen stimulation. This receptor was obtained from a human donor in good health (CMV status not recorded). Some clones in this sample may be carry-over from other donors' samples. The rearrangement links TRBV27 to TRBJ1-1; 9 nucleotides align to TRBD1. This CDR3 reads CASSLSGQGMNTEAFF. As DNA, the CDR3 is TGTGCCAGCAGTTTATCGGGACAGGGCATGAACACTGAAGCTTTCTTT.